One sample yielded the 25 T cell receptor beta chains listed below, sequenced in a study of blood T cell repertoires in COVID-19. Profiled with immunoSEQ multiplex PCR; TCRdb holds only in-frame clones, not every one. The sample shows tens of thousands of clones, more than 70% of them seen only once. Sample: peripheral blood. The source of these receptors is a man aged 55 to 69 with COVID-19, enrolled during active disease.

The chain couples TRBV25-1 to TRBJ1-2; a weak D match, TRBD1 (5 bases). The CDR3 covers 14 residues. V gave up 4 bases and J gave up 1 base, with 10 bases separating them. Germline V gene data show CDR1 as MGHDK and CDR2 as SYGVNS. This chain's CDR3 is CASSAGGFNYGYTF. CDR3 sequence (DNA): TGTGCCAGCAGTGCCGGGGGTTTTAACTATGGCTACACCTTC.

The chain recombines TRBV2 with TRBJ1-2; 7 nucleotides agree with TRBD1. V lost 6 bases, J lost 0 bases, and 7 bases stayed unmatched. Germline V gene data show CDR1 as SNHLY and CDR2 as FYNNEI. The CDR3 extends over 15 amino acids. CDR3 sequence (DNA): TGTGCCAGCAGGGGGGGTGGGACAGCTAACTATGGCTACACCTTC. It is translated as CASRGGGTANYGYTF.

This clone came up once. This chain joins TRBV18 and TRBJ2-5; a weak D match, TRBD2 (5 bases). V dropped 0 bases and J dropped 8 bases, with 10 bases sitting between them. The CDR3 loop spans 13 amino acids. Germline V lookup: CDR1 KGHSH, CDR2 LQKENI. The CDR3: CASSPPSALTQYF. CDR3 bases: TGTGCCAGCTCACCACCTAGCGCACTAACCCAGTACTTC.

In this sample, this clone turned up a few times. The chain combines TRBV3-1 (or the pseudogene TRBV3-2) with TRBJ1-2, with D unclear. Trimming shortened V by 4 bases and J by 8 bases, and 20 bases separated the two germline ends. Germline V lookup: CDR1 LGHDT, CDR2 YNNKEL (reference sequence). The CDR3 sequence is 15 residues long. CDR3 DNA: TGTGCCAGCAGCCCCCCGTCGACTCCTGCTAGAGGCTACACCTTC. This codes for CASSPPSTPARGYTF.

CDR3 nucleotide sequence: TGTGCCAGCAGCGTAGGACTGAGACAGGGCCCCTCACCCCTCCACTTT. This gives the protein CASSVGLRQGPSPLHF. The rearrangement links TRBV9 to TRBJ1-6; 7 bases align to TRBD1. There are 16 residues in the CDR3. Germline V CDR1 and CDR2: SGDLS, YYNGEE. Losses at the gene ends were 0 bases for V and 10 bases for J; bases not matched to a gene: 10.

V and J are TRBV28 and TRBJ1-1; D possibly corresponds to TRBD1 (6 bases). The CDR3 spans 13 residues. Trimming took 2 bases from V and 6 from J, leaving 10 bases between them. Germline lookup yields CDR1 MDHEN and CDR2 SYDVKM. CDR3 sequence (DNA): TGTGCCAGCAGTTTAGGACAGAGCGCTGAAGCTTTCTTT. Its translation is CASSLGQSAEAFF.

The V and J genes are TRBV19 and TRBJ1-4; tentatively, D is TRBD1 (5 bases). Trimming pared 6 bases from V and 8 bases from J, leaving 19 bases between. Germline CDR1 and CDR2: LNHDA and SQIVND (reference sequence). CDR3 length: 15 amino acids. This CDR3 is CASRRYRRAVEKLFF. The CDR3 DNA is TGTGCCAGTAGAAGATACAGGAGGGCGGTGGAAAAACTGTTTTTT.

By sample fraction, this clone is medium-sized. The chain employs TRBV11-1 and TRBJ2-7, with a weak D call TRBD1 (5 bases). The germline gives CDR1 SGHAT, CDR2 FQDESV (reference sequence). Trimming took off 0 bases at V and 0 bases at J, with 9 bases between the two ends. CDR3 size: 15 residues. The CDR3 sequence: CASSLAGQVSYEQYF. CDR3 coding DNA: TGTGCCAGCAGCTTAGCGGGGCAGGTCTCCTACGAGCAGTACTTC.

The DNA for the CDR3 is TGCGCCAGCAGCCTCGGAGGCGGGGGGGAAAATCAGCCCCAGCATTTT. Translation: CASSLGGGGENQPQHF. This chain links TRBV5-1 with TRBJ1-5, with a weak D call TRBD1 (5 bases). V lost 4 bases to trimming and J lost 4 bases, with 18 bases between them. This CDR3 is 16 amino acids long. Germline values: CDR1 SGHRS, CDR2 YFSETQ.

J is TRBJ1-1 and V is TRBV12-3 or TRBV12-4; the D gene is possibly TRBD1 (6 bases). Trimming cost V 5 bases and J 5 bases, with 9 bases left between them. The CDR3 runs 12 residues. CDR3 bases: TGTGCCAGCAGTCCTAGGGGGACTGAAGCTTTCTTT. It yields the protein CASSPRGTEAFF.

The gene calls are TRBV4-1 and TRBJ1-1; no reliable D call. V was cut by 1 base and J by 1 base, with 10 bases left in between. CDR3 length: 15 residues. The germline V gene encodes CDR1 MGHRA and CDR2 YSYEKL. This chain's CDR3 is CASSQVISENTEAFF. DNA of the CDR3: TGCGCCAGCAGCCAAGTCATTTCAGAGAACACTGAAGCTTTCTTT.

The rearrangement uses TRBV6-5 and TRBJ2-7, with 7 bases lining up with TRBD2. With V trimmed by 5 bases and J by 1 base, 11 bases remained unmatched. This CDR3 has 16 amino acids. Germline CDR1 and CDR2: MNHEY and SVGAGI. CDR3 sequence (DNA): TGTGCCAGCAGTCACTTGGGAGGGGAAAGGTCCTACGAGCAGTACTTC. Translation gives CASSHLGGERSYEQYF.

The chain links TRBV7-3 to TRBJ2-7; 10 bases are shared with TRBD2. CDR1 SGHTA and CDR2 FQGTGA come from the germline V gene. Trimming cost V 2 bases and J 6 bases; bases outside gene matches: 7. There are 15 residues in the CDR3. CDR3 residues: CASSLLAGVGSEQYF. CDR3 nucleotides: TGTGCCAGCAGCTTACTAGCGGGAGTTGGGTCCGAGCAGTACTTC.

The chain has TRBV5-4 and TRBJ1-3; D unclear. The length of the CDR3 is 13 residues. Germline lookup yields CDR1 SGHNT and CDR2 YYREEE (reference sequence). Trimming left V 1 base short and J 1 base short, with 3 bases between. The CDR3 here is CASSLSSGNTIYF. CDR3 sequence (DNA): TGTGCCAGCAGCTTGTCGTCTGGAAACACCATATATTTT.

The chain uses TRBV9 and TRBJ2-1; 7 bases agree with TRBD2. This CDR3 is built from 13 residues. Germline assignment: CDR1 SGDLS and CDR2 YYNGEE. Germline trimming cut 10 bases from V and 1 base from J; bases unmatched to any gene: 5. The CDR3 DNA reads as TGTGCCGCGACGGGAGGTTCCTACAATGAGCAGTTCTTC. It codes for CAATGGSYNEQFF.

The CDR3, as DNA: TGCGCCAGCACCACTCGGACAGGGGGCGCGGTTGAGCAGTTCTTC. Translation: CASTTRTGGAVEQFF. The genes are TRBV5-1 and TRBJ2-1, with 11 bases that match TRBD1. V gave up 6 bases and J gave up 9 bases; unmatched junction bases: 11. This CDR3 is 15 amino acids long. CDR1 and CDR2 (germline): SGHRS, YFSETQ. Combining the CDR3 with reference TRBV5-1 and TRBJ2-1 gives the whole variable domain KAGVTQTPRYLIKTRGQQVTLSCSPISGHRSVSWYQQTPGQGLQFLFEYFSETQRNKGNFPGRFSGRQFSNSRSEMNVSTLELGDSALYLCASTTRTGGAVEQFFGPGTRLTVL.

The chain couples TRBV29-1 to TRBJ1-4; D is uncertain. The ends were cut back, 0 bases at V and 8 bases at J, with 13 bases in the middle. Germline lookup yields CDR1 SQVTM and CDR2 ANQGSEA. The CDR3 contains 14 residues. CDR3 in DNA: TGCAGCGTTGAAGATCAATACGGGAGGGAAAAACTGTTTTTT. It encodes CSVEDQYGREKLFF.

This clone is a singleton in its sample. The chain is built from TRBV6-7 and TRBJ1-2, with TRBD1 matching 7 bases. TRBV6-7 is labeled an ORF, and its function is uncertain. The CDR3 consists of 16 residues. Unmatched junction bases numbered 15, after V lost 6 bases and J lost 5 bases. The CDR3 region has the DNA TGTGCCAGCAGCCACAGACAGGGCCATCCCCTTTATGGCTACACCTTC. Translation gives CASSHRQGHPLYGYTF.

The chain uses TRBV6-5 and TRBJ1-2; TRBD1 matches 7 bases. Germline assignment: CDR1 MNHEY and CDR2 SVGAGI. The length of the CDR3 is 12 residues. V gave up 9 bases and J gave up 3 bases; unmatched junction bases: 4. The CDR3, as DNA: TGTGCCAGTCATACAGGGGACTATGGCTACACCTTC. Amino acids: CASHTGDYGYTF.

The DNA of the CDR3 is TGTGCCAGCAGTGAAACGGCGGGGGCGGGCAATGAGCAGTTCTTC. Translated: CASSETAGAGNEQFF. The rearrangement links TRBV6-1 to TRBJ2-1; perhaps TRBD2 as D (7 bases). V was trimmed by 2 bases and J by 6 bases, leaving 14 bases between them. CDR1 is MNHNS, CDR2 SASEGT, per germline. CDR3 length: 15 residues.

V gene TRBV3-1 (or the pseudogene TRBV3-2) combines with J gene TRBJ1-5; 7 positions match TRBD1. The CDR3 has 17 amino acids. With V trimmed by 2 bases and J by 2 bases, 9 bases remained unmatched. The germline CDR1 and CDR2 sequences are LGHDT and YNNKEL (reference sequence). In nucleotides, the CDR3 is TGTGCCAGCAGCCAACATCTAGACAGGGTTGGCAATCAGCCCCAGCATTTT. Amino acid sequence: CASSQHLDRVGNQPQHF.

This clone showed up just a few times. This chain connects TRBV4-2 to TRBJ2-7; 9 bases line up with TRBD1. V dropped 4 bases and J dropped 2; count of bases not matched to a gene: 6. The CDR3 has 15 amino acids. Germline CDR1 is LGHNA and CDR2 is YNFKEQ. In DNA form, the CDR3 reads TGTGCCAGCAGCCTCTCGGGACAGGGTACCTACGAGCAGTACTTC. As protein: CASSLSGQGTYEQYF.

The gene calls are TRBV24-1 and TRBJ2-1; 11 nucleotides match TRBD2. Trimming removed 2 bases from V and 4 bases from J; junction bases left unmatched: 9. The CDR3 has 18 amino acids. Germline V CDR1 and CDR2: KGHDR, SFDVKD. The CDR3 region has the DNA TGTGCCACCAGTGATTCCCTTGGACTAGCGGGCAAATACAATGAGCAGTTCTTC. Translation gives CATSDSLGLAGKYNEQFF.

The V call is TRBV14, the J call TRBJ1-6; TRBD1 matches at 7 bases. V was pared by 1 base and J by 8 bases, with 8 bases of the junction left unmatched. Germline CDR1 is SGHDN and CDR2 is FVKESK. This CDR3 is 16 amino acids long. CDR3 nucleotides: TGTGCCAGCAGCCAAGTCACCGACAGGGATTATTCACCCCTCCACTTT. This translates into CASSQVTDRDYSPLHF.

CDR3 sequence: CASSATTDTQYF. CDR3 nucleotides: TGTGCCAGCAGCGCCACAACAGATACGCAGTATTTT. The chain has TRBV9 and TRBJ2-3, with D unresolved. Trimming shortened V by 3 bases and J by 3 bases, and 5 bases separated the two germline ends. CDR1 is SGDLS and CDR2 is YYNGEE in the germline V gene. This CDR3 contains 12 residues.